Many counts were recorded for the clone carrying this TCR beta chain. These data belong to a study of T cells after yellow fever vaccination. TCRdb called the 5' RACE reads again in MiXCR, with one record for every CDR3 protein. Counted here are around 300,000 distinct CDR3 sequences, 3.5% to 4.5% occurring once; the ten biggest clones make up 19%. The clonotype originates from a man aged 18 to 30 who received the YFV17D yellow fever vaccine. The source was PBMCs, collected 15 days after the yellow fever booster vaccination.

The DNA for the CDR3 is TGCAGTGCAGAGAGCCCGGACAGCTCTAACAACCTGAATTCACCCCTCCACTTT. Translated: CSAESPDSSNNLNSPLHF. The V call is TRBV20-1, the J call TRBJ1-6, with a weak D call TRBD1 (6 bases). The CDR3 loop spans 18 amino acids. V shed 6 bases and J shed 7 bases, with 28 bases lying between them. The germline V gene has CDR1 DFQATT and CDR2 SNEGSKA (reference sequence).